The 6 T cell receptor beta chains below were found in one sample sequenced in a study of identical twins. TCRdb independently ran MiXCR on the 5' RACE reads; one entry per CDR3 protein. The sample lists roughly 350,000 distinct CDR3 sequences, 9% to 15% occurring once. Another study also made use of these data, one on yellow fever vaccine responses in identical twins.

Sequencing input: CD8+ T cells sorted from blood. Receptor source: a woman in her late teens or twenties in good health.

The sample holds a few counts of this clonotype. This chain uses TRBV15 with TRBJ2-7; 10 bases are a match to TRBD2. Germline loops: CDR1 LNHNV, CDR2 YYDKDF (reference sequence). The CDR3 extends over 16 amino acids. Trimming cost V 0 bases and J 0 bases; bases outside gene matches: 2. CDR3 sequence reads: CATSRDRTSGSYEQYF. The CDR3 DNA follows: TGTGCCACCAGCAGAGATCGGACTAGCGGCTCCTACGAGCAGTACTTC.

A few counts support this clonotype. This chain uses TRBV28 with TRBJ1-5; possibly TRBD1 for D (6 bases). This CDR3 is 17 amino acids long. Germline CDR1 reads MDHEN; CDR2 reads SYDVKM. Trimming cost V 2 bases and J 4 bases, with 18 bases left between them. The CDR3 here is CASSLHRAGLRNQPQHF. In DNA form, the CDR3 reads TGTGCCAGCAGTTTACACAGGGCAGGGTTAAGAAATCAGCCCCAGCATTTT.

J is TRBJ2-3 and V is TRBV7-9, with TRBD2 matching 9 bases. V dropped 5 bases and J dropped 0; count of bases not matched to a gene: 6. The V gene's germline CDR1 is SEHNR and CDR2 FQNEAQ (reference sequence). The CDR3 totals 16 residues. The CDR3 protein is CASSTLAGESTDTQYF. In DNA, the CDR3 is TGTGCCAGCAGCACCTTAGCGGGAGAGAGCACAGATACGCAGTATTTT.

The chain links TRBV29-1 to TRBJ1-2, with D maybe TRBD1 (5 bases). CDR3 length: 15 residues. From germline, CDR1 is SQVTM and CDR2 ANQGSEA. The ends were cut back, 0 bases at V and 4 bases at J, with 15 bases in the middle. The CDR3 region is CSVEDGPPTVYGYTF. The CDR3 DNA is TGCAGCGTTGAAGATGGTCCCCCGACAGTCTATGGCTACACCTTC.

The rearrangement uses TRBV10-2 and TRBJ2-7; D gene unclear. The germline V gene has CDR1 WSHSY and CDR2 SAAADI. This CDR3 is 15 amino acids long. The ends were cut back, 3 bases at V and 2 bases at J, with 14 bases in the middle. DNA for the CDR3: TGCGCCAGCAGTGACCCCGGAAAGGGTGCCTACGAGCAGTACGTC. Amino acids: CASSDPGKGAYEQYV.

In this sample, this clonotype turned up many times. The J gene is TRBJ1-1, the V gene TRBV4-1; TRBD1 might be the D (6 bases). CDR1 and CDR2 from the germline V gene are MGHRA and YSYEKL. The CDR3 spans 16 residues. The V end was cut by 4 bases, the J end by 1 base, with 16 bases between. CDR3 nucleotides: TGCGCCAGCAGCCTATACAGGGATCAAGCGAACACTGAAGCTTTCTTT. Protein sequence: CASSLYRDQANTEAFF.